One and the same sample provided the 18 T cell receptor beta chains below, sequenced in a study of blood T cell repertoires in COVID-19. The protocol was immunoSEQ multiplex PCR, while the TCRdb copy is restricted to in-frame clones and leaves out a portion. Among about 150,000 clones, 79% were seen once, and the ten largest hold roughly 5.1%. Sequencing input: peripheral blood. These receptors were collected from a woman between 65 and 79 years old with COVID-19, enrolled during active disease.

The chain joins TRBV2 to TRBJ2-1; 10 bases agree with TRBD2. The ends lost 5 bases at V and 7 bases at J; junction bases unmatched: 8. This CDR3 is built from 15 residues. Germline V gene data show CDR1 as SNHLY and CDR2 as FYNNEI. Here the CDR3 DNA reads TGTGCCAGCAGTAAGGTAGCGGGGGGCATTAATGAGCAGTTCTTC. Protein: CASSKVAGGINEQFF.

The V call is TRBV6-5, the J call TRBJ2-1; the match to TRBD1 covers 9 bases. The trim removed 6 bases at V and 5 bases at J, leaving 8 bases unmatched. The CDR3 extends over 15 amino acids. Germline V CDR1 and CDR2: MNHEY, SVGAGI. The CDR3 DNA reads TGTGCCAGCAGAGTTGGACAGGGGACACACAATGAGCAGTTCTTC. Its translation: CASRVGQGTHNEQFF.

The chain is built from TRBV10-2 and TRBJ1-1, with D possibly matching TRBD1 (6 bases). CDR1 and CDR2 from the germline V gene are WSHSY and SAAADI. The CDR3 is 14 amino acids. Trimming left V 6 bases short and J 5 bases short, with 16 bases between. The CDR3 here is CASSVATGLTEAFF. CDR3 bases: TGCGCCAGCAGCGTAGCAACAGGGCTTACTGAAGCTTTCTTT.

V and J are TRBV4-2 and TRBJ1-1; the match to TRBD1 covers 8 bases. The V segment lost 4 bases and the J segment 5 bases; nucleotides outside the gene matches: 15. From germline, CDR1 is LGHNA and CDR2 YNFKEQ. This CDR3 is built from 17 residues. The CDR3 reads CASSRTATGVQETEAFF. Here the CDR3 DNA reads TGTGCCAGCAGCCGAACAGCGACAGGGGTGCAGGAGACTGAAGCTTTCTTT.

A few counts support this clone. This sequence joins TRBV3-1 (or the pseudogene TRBV3-2) and TRBJ2-1; D gene unclear. V lost 1 base, J lost 1 base, and 11 bases lay in between. CDR1 is LGHDT, CDR2 YNNKEL, per germline (reference sequence). This CDR3 region has 16 residues. The CDR3 sequence: CASSQVAARSYNEQFF. The CDR3 region has the DNA TGTGCCAGCAGCCAAGTAGCTGCCCGATCCTACAATGAGCAGTTCTTC.

The chain uses TRBV7-9 and TRBJ1-2, with D possibly TRBD1 on 5 matching bases. This CDR3 has 12 residues. Per germline, CDR1 SEHNR and CDR2 FQNEAQ (reference sequence). V was pared by 2 bases and J by 7 bases, with 8 bases between. The CDR3 is CASSLTGGGYTF. The CDR3 DNA sequence: TGTGCCAGCAGCTTAACGGGGGGTGGCTACACCTTC.

V and J are TRBV11-2 and TRBJ1-2; possible D gene TRBD1, 6 bases. The CDR3 is made up of 15 amino acids. Germline V gene sequence: CDR1 SGHAT, CDR2 FQNNGV. Trimming took 1 base from V and 6 from J, leaving 15 bases between them. The CDR3, as DNA: TGTGCCAGCAGCTTAGCCGGGGGGCGCGTGGATGGCTACACCTTC. This codes for CASSLAGGRVDGYTF.

The chain has TRBV28 and TRBJ2-4, with 7 bases lining up with TRBD2. The J segment lost 6 bases and the V segment lost 3 bases, leaving 2 bases of the junction unmatched. Germline assignment: CDR1 MDHEN and CDR2 SYDVKM. The CDR3 length is 13 residues. CDR3 DNA sequence: TGTGCCAGCAGTTTGACTAGCCCAAACATTCAGTACTTC. This encodes CASSLTSPNIQYF. Drawing the rest from reference TRBV28 and TRBJ2-4, the complete variable domain is DVKVTQSSRYLVKRTGEKVFLECVQDMDHENMFWYRQDPGLGLRLIYFSYDVKMKEKGDIPEGYSVSREKKERFSLILESASTNQTSMYLCASSLTSPNIQYFGAGTRLSVL.

V and J are TRBV30 and TRBJ1-2; D may be TRBD1 (5 bases). The V gene's germline CDR1 is GTSNPN and CDR2 SVGIG (reference sequence). Trimming took off 5 bases at V and 5 bases at J, with 12 bases between the two ends. The CDR3 loop spans 12 amino acids. The CDR3 sequence: CAWGDGEYGYTF. The CDR3 bases are TGTGCCTGGGGGGACGGGGAGTATGGCTACACCTTC. Looking up the rest from reference TRBV30 and TRBJ1-2 gives the full variable domain: SQTIHQWPATLVQPVGSPLSLECTVEGTSNPNLYWYRQAAGRGLQLLFYSVGIGQISSEVPQNLSASRPQDRQFILSSKKLLLSDSGFYLCAWGDGEYGYTFGSGTRLTVV.

This chain's CDR3 is CASSSGTGGGETQYF. The CDR3 nucleotides read TGTGCCAGCAGTTCCGGGACAGGGGGGGGAGAGACCCAGTACTTC. This chain joins TRBV28 and TRBJ2-5; TRBD1 matches at 11 bases. CDR1 is MDHEN and CDR2 is SYDVKM in the germline V gene. The trim removed 4 bases at V and 4 bases at J, leaving 5 bases unmatched. The CDR3 consists of 15 residues. The full variable domain, with the rest looked up from reference TRBV28 and TRBJ2-5, is DVKVTQSSRYLVKRTGEKVFLECVQDMDHENMFWYRQDPGLGLRLIYFSYDVKMKEKGDIPEGYSVSREKKERFSLILESASTNQTSMYLCASSSGTGGGETQYFGPGTRLLVL.

This rearrangement joins TRBV18 to TRBJ2-2; D gene ambiguous. V lost 3 bases and J 7 bases, leaving 9 bases between the germline ends. CDR1 KGHSH and CDR2 LQKENI come from the germline V gene. There are 13 residues in the CDR3. Here the CDR3 reads CASSPERHGELFF. The CDR3 bases are TGTGCCAGCTCACCCGAGAGGCACGGGGAGCTGTTTTTT.

V usage is TRBV6-2 or TRBV6-3 and J usage is TRBJ2-7; D unclear. From germline, CDR1 is MNHEY and CDR2 SVGEGT. CDR3 length: 12 residues. The V gene lost 5 bases and the J gene lost 2 bases, with 7 bases spanning the gap. Written as DNA, the CDR3 is TGTGCCAGCAGTGAGATCCCCTACGAGCAGTACTTC. Protein product: CASSEIPYEQYF.

V usage is TRBV18 and J usage is TRBJ1-1; TRBD1 matches at 12 bases. CDR3 size: 14 residues. Germline values: CDR1 KGHSH, CDR2 LQKENI. V lost 3 bases to trimming and J lost 6 bases; unmatched junction nucleotides: 2. This chain's CDR3 is CASSPGQGAAEAFF. DNA for the CDR3: TGTGCCAGCTCACCGGGACAGGGGGCCGCTGAAGCTTTCTTT.

Only one count was recorded for this clone. The chain joins TRBV27 to TRBJ1-2, with D perhaps matching TRBD1 (6 bases). Trimming shortened V by 6 bases and J by 2 bases, and 10 bases separated the two germline ends. The length of the CDR3 is 13 residues. Germline V CDR1 and CDR2: MNHEY, SMNVEV (reference sequence). The CDR3 DNA reads TGTGCCAGCAGCCGCGGACAGAACTATGGCTACACCTTC. Its translation: CASSRGQNYGYTF.

The chain carries TRBV25-1 and TRBJ2-5, with 7 bases aligning to TRBD2. J gave up 3 bases and V 4 bases, and 5 bases lay outside the gene matches. The CDR3 extends over 14 amino acids. Germline loops: CDR1 MGHDK, CDR2 SYGVNS. The CDR3 here is CASSATGLKETQYF. The CDR3 nucleotides are TGTGCCAGCAGTGCGACGGGACTAAAAGAGACCCAGTACTTC.

The V call is TRBV7-2, the J call TRBJ1-2; TRBD1 is a possible D gene (5 bases). CDR3 length equals 13 residues. V gave up 5 bases and J gave up 8 bases, with 15 bases separating them. Germline assignment: CDR1 SGHTA and CDR2 FQGNSA. CDR3 amino acids: CASSRSTGGGYTF. As DNA, the CDR3 is TGTGCCAGCAGCCGAAGCACAGGTGGAGGCTACACCTTC.

The genes are TRBV5-6 and TRBJ1-3; weak D call: TRBD1 (6 bases). The germline gives CDR1 SGHDT, CDR2 YYEEEE. CDR3 length equals 13 residues. V lost 3 bases, J lost 2 bases, and 6 bases lay in between. CDR3 nucleotide sequence: TGTGCCAGCAGCTCAGGGGCTGGAAACACCATATATTTT. Translation: CASSSGAGNTIYF.

This clone appeared once. The genes are TRBV6-6 and TRBJ1-3, with D hard to call. V was shortened by 0 bases and J by 2 bases, with 8 bases between the two germline ends. CDR1 and CDR2 (germline): MNHNY, SVGAGI (reference sequence). This CDR3 contains 15 residues. As DNA, the CDR3 is TGTGCCAGCAGTTACTCGACCGGGGCTGGAAACACCATATATTTT. Translation gives CASSYSTGAGNTIYF.